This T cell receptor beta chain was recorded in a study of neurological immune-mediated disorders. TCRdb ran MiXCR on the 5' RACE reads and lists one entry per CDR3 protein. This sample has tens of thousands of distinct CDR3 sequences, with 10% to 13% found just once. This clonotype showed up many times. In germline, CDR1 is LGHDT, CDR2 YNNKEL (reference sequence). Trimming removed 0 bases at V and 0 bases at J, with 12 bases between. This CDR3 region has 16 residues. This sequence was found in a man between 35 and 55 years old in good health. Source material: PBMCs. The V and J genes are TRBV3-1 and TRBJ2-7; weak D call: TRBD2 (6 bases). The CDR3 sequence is CASSQDRGLSSYEQYF. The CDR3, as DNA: TGTGCCAGCAGCCAAGATAGGGGACTGAGCTCCTACGAGCAGTACTTC.